Listed below are T cell receptor beta chains from one sample, sequenced in a study of identifying expanded T cells in peripheral blood. Assay: immunoSEQ multiplex PCR; the TCRdb copy retains only in-frame clones and omits some. The table lists approximately 56,000 clones, roughly 82% of them singletons, with roughly 15% in the top ten. Sequencing used blood. The receptors here all came from a person aged 18 to 69 in good health. Each CDR3 is given with its conserved first and last residue. The order of the fields is CDR3 length, V gene, CDR3 protein.

length: 14; V: TRBV2; CDR3: CASSQGLAKDTQYF
length: 15; V: TRBV30; CDR3: CAWSERGLTYNEQFF
length: 15; V: TRBV11-2; CDR3: CASSLQGAGANVLTF
length: 15; V: TRBV13; CDR3: CASSFWGGASETQYF
length: 17; V: TRBV5-1; CDR3: CASSSGLAGGSQETQYF
length: 13; V: TRBV30; CDR3: CAWSNGVSETQYF
length: 14; V: TRBV11-2; CDR3: CASSSWTGVNEQYF
length: 19; V: TRBV5-4; CDR3: CASSLEGVVAGGRRDTQYF
length: 16; V: TRBV29-1; CDR3: CSAQRTSGGKGHEQFF
length: 14; V: TRBV5-1; CDR3: CASSSGLGWETQYF